One sample yielded the 3 T cell receptor beta chains listed below, sequenced in a study of shared clonotypes between healthy human individuals. Here immunoSEQ multiplex PCR was the method, and the copy in TCRdb shows in-frame clones only, minus some. The table lists roughly 2 million clones, almost 96% of them singletons. Source material: naive CD4+ T cells sorted from blood. Subset meaning: CD45RA+ positively selected. These receptors were obtained from a man aged 18 to 29 in good health.

The V and J genes are TRBV30 and TRBJ1-3; D ambiguous. The CDR3 spans 15 residues. Germline V gives CDR1 GTSNPN, CDR2 SVGIG (reference sequence). The ends were cut back, 2 bases at V and 0 bases at J, with 11 bases in the middle. CDR3 amino acids: CAWSPSYRSGNTIYF. The CDR3 nucleotides read TGTGCCTGGAGTCCCAGCTATCGCTCTGGAAACACCATATATTTT.

The V gene is TRBV2, the J gene TRBJ2-6; D is possibly TRBD1 (5 bases). CDR1 and CDR2 (germline): SNHLY, FYNNEI. The CDR3 length is 16 residues. Trimming removed 2 bases at V and 4 bases at J, with 12 bases between. This CDR3 is CASSESRVIGANVLTF. The CDR3 DNA is TGTGCCAGCAGTGAATCCAGGGTTATAGGGGCCAACGTCCTGACTTTC.

This clone was seen only once. V usage is TRBV5-1 and J usage is TRBJ1-2, with D tentatively TRBD1 (5 bases). The CDR3 is 14 amino acids. Per the germline V gene, CDR1 is SGHRS and CDR2 is YFSETQ. Between the trimmed V and J ends, which lost 0 bases and 6 bases, there was a span of 12 bases. The CDR3, as DNA: TGCGCCAGCAGCTTGGGGCAGGGTAGGGATGGCTACACCTTC. This translates into CASSLGQGRDGYTF.